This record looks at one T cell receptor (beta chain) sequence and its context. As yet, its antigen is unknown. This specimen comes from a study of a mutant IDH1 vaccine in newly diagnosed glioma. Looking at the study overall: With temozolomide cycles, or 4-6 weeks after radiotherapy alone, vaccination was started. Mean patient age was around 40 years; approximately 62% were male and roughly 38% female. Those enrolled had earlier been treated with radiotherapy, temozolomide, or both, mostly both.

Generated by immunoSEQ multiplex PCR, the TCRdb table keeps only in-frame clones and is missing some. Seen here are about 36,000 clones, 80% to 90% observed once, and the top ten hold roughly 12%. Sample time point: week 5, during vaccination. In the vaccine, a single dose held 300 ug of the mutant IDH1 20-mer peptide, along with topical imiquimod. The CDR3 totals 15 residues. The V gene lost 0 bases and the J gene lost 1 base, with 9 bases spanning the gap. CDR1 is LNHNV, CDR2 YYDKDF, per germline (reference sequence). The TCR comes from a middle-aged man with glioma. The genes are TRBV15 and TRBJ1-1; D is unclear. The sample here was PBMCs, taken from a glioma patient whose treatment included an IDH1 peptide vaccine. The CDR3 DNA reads TGTGCCACCAGCAGAGACCCACAGAAGAACACTGAAGCTTTCTTT. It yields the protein CATSRDPQKNTEAFF. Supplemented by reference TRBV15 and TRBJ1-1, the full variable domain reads DAMVIQNPRYQVTQFGKPVTLSCSQTLNHNVMYWYQQKSSQAPKLLFHYYDKDFNNEADTPDNFQSRRPNTSFCFLDIRSPGLGDTAMYLCATSRDPQKNTEAFFGQGTRLTVV.